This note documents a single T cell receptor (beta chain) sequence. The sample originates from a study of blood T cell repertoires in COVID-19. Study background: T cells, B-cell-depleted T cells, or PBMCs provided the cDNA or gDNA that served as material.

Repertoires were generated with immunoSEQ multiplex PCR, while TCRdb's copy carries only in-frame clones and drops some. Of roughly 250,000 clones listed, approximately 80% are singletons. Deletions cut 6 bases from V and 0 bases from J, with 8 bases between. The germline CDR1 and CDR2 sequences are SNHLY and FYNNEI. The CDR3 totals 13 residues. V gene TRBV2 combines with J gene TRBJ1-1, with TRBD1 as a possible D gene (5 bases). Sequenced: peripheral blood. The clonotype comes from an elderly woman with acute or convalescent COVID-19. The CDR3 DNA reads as TGTGCCAGCAGATCACAGGTGAACACTGAAGCTTTCTTT. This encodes CASRSQVNTEAFF. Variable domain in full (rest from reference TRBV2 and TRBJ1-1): EPEVTQTPSHQVTQMGQEVILRCVPISNHLYFYWYRQILGQKVEFLVSFYNNEISEKSEIFDDQFSVERPDGSNFTLKIRSTKLEDSAMYFCASRSQVNTEAFFGQGTRLTVV.